The T cell receptor (beta chain) under discussion was sequenced for a study of a mutant IDH1 vaccine in newly diagnosed glioma. Looking at the study overall: The study gave patients eight vaccinations in weeks 1, 3, 5, 7, 11, 15, 19, 23. The start of vaccination came 4-6 weeks after radiotherapy alone, or with temozolomide cycles. Earlier treatment was radiotherapy, temozolomide, or both, with most getting both.

Using immunoSEQ multiplex PCR, the repertoire was profiled, and TCRdb retains in-frame clones only, with some absent. The sample lists about 27,000 clones, about three quarters occurring once. Germline lookup yields CDR1 SGHAT and CDR2 FQNNGV. The CDR3 contains 14 residues. The V end lost 2 bases, the J end lost 4 bases, and 10 bases lay between the germline ends. As to this clone: Antigen: not known.

Notes on the study in general: Detectable vaccine-induced immune responses arose in roughly 93% of patients.

The time point was: week 5, during vaccination. Every vaccine dose comprised 300 ug of mutant IDH1 20-mer peptide plus topical imiquimod. Sequencing was performed on PBMCs, taken from a glioma patient whose treatment included an IDH1 peptide vaccine. This clonotype was sampled from a man aged 35-49 years with glioma. The chain is built from TRBV11-2 and TRBJ2-3; possibly TRBD2 for D (5 bases). The CDR3 region has the DNA TGTGCCAGCAGCTTATTGTCTAGCTCAGATACGCAGTATTTT. As protein: CASSLLSSSDTQYF.